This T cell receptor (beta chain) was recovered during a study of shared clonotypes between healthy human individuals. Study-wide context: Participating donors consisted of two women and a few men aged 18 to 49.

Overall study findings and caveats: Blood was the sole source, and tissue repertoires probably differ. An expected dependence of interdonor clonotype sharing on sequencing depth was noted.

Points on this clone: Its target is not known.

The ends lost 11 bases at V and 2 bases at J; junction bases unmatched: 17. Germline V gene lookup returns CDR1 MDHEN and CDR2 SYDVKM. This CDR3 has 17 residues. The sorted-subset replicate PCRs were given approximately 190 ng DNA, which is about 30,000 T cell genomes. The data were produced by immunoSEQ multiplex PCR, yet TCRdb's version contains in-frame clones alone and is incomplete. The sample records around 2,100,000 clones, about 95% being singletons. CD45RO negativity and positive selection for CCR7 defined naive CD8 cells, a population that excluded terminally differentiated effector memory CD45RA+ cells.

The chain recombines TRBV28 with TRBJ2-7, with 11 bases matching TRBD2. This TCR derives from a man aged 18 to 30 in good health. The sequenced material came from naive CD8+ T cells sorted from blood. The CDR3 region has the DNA TGTGCCTCCCAGGGCCCTAGCGGGGGGTCCGTCGCCTACGAGCAGTACTTC. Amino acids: CASQGPSGGSVAYEQYF.